The next 27 T cell receptor beta chains were all read from a single sample in a study of blood T cell repertoires in COVID-19 (TCRdb year 2020). The method was the immunoSEQ multiplex PCR assay. The clones in this table, taken by TCRdb from immuneACCESS, are in-frame only. Not every clone is retained; where verified, under half of the shortfall comes from an unresolved V gene, and the cause of the rest is unknown. The sample contains some 40,000 clones, 80% to 90% of them found a single time. Over 8% of the sample is taken by the ten largest. Sequencing was carried out using peripheral blood. All receptors come from a man in his fifties or sixties in a cohort sampled during active COVID-19.

This chain connects TRBV9 to TRBJ1-6; D is possibly TRBD1 (5 bases). CDR3 size: 14 residues. Trimming took 4 bases from V and 5 from J, leaving 10 bases between them. Germline CDR1 and CDR2: SGDLS and YYNGEE. The CDR3 bases are TGTGCCAGCAGCCTTGGGGGGAATAATTCACCCCTCCACTTT. This translates into CASSLGGNNSPLHF.

The chain has TRBV20-1 and TRBJ2-7; 10 nucleotides align to TRBD2. CDR3 length equals 14 residues. V was pared by 6 bases and J by 4 bases, with 9 bases of the junction left unmatched. Germline V lookup: CDR1 DFQATT, CDR2 SNEGSKA (reference sequence). CDR3 loop: CSASKSGGGYEQYF. The CDR3 DNA reads TGCAGTGCCAGTAAAAGCGGGGGGGGATACGAGCAGTACTTC.

The chain carries TRBV28 and TRBJ2-3; D possibly corresponds to TRBD2 (7 bases). CDR3 length: 16 residues. V was pared by 5 bases and J by 3 bases, with 18 bases between. The V gene's germline CDR1 is MDHEN and CDR2 SYDVKM. CDR3 region: CASSRGGGPLTDTQYF. CDR3 in DNA: TGTGCCAGCAGTAGGGGGGGAGGGCCCTTAACAGATACGCAGTATTTT.

This chain uses TRBV4-1 with TRBJ2-2; no firm D call. The germline V gene encodes CDR1 MGHRA and CDR2 YSYEKL. The V end was cut by 0 bases, the J end by 5 bases, with 7 bases between. The CDR3 loop spans 14 amino acids. CDR3 nucleotide sequence: TGCGCCAGCAGCCAAGATTCGAGGACCGGGGAGCTGTTTTTT. This sequence encodes CASSQDSRTGELFF.

This chain joins TRBV27 and TRBJ2-1; 7 bases match TRBD2. V lost 7 bases to trimming and J lost 3 bases; unmatched junction nucleotides: 9. Germline assignment: CDR1 MNHEY and CDR2 SMNVEV (reference sequence). The CDR3 consists of 15 residues. The CDR3 loop reads CASKRAGVGYNEQFF. The DNA for the CDR3 is TGTGCCAGCAAACGGGCGGGGGTGGGCTACAATGAGCAGTTCTTC.

This clone showed up just once. The rearrangement uses TRBV11-2 and TRBJ1-5; D is undetermined. V lost 5 bases, J lost 11 bases, and 13 bases lay in between. The CDR3 loop spans 12 amino acids. From germline, CDR1 is SGHAT and CDR2 FQNNGV. CDR3 in amino acids: CASSARGGAQHF. The DNA for the CDR3 is TGTGCCAGCAGCGCCCGGGGTGGGGCCCAGCATTTT.

The chain combines TRBV25-1 with TRBJ1-1; TRBD1 matches at 11 bases. Germline trimming cut 5 bases from V and 4 bases from J; bases unmatched to any gene: 6. Germline CDR1 MGHDK, CDR2 SYGVNS. There are 15 residues in the CDR3. The CDR3 DNA reads TGTGCCAGCAGTTCGACCGGGACAGGGGGCACTGAAGCTTTCTTT. Translation: CASSSTGTGGTEAFF.

The V gene is TRBV18, the J gene TRBJ2-2; D is unclear. V shed 1 base and J shed 0 bases, with 9 bases lying between them. The V gene's germline CDR1 is KGHSH and CDR2 LQKENI. The CDR3 runs to 16 residues. The CDR3 here is CASSPQPTANTGELFF. In nucleotides, the CDR3 is TGTGCCAGCTCACCACAGCCCACCGCGAACACCGGGGAGCTGTTTTTT.

A word on this clone: One junction end does not reproduce the germline sequence, and a read error may be involved. The chain combines TRBV4-3 with TRBJ2-3, with 7 bases aligning to TRBD2. Germline V gene sequence: CDR1 LGHNA, CDR2 YSLEER. The CDR3 covers 14 residues. The CDR3 DNA reads as TGCGCCAGCAGCCAGGGACTACGCACGGATACGCAGTATTTT. It encodes CASSQGLRTDTQYF.

The chain is built from TRBV27 and TRBJ2-7, with TRBD1 matching over 9 bases. The CDR3 consists of 15 residues. Germline V gene data show CDR1 as MNHEY and CDR2 as SMNVEV (reference sequence). The J segment lost 6 bases and the V segment lost 6 bases, leaving 12 bases of the junction unmatched. CDR3 residues: CASRAGTGWTSEQYF. In nucleotides, the CDR3 is TGTGCCAGCAGGGCGGGGACAGGGTGGACCTCCGAGCAGTACTTC.

For the CDR3, the DNA is TGTGCCAGCAGCTTGGGTAGGGGTCGAGGCTACGAGCAGTACTTC. It yields the protein CASSLGRGRGYEQYF. This rearrangement joins TRBV5-6 to TRBJ2-7; perhaps TRBD1 as D (5 bases). Germline assignment: CDR1 SGHDT and CDR2 YYEEEE. The ends were cut back, 0 bases at V and 3 bases at J, with 13 bases in the middle. This CDR3 region has 15 residues.

The V and J genes are TRBV7-9 and TRBJ1-5, with 7 bases lining up with TRBD1. CDR3 length equals 13 residues. Losses at the gene ends were 5 bases for V and 4 bases for J; bases not matched to a gene: 2. Looked up from germline, CDR1 is SEHNR and CDR2 is FQNEAQ (reference sequence). The DNA of the CDR3 is TGTGCCAGCAGCGAGACAGGGAATCAGCCCCAGCATTTT. Translation: CASSETGNQPQHF.

As regards this clone: At one of its ends the junction is not consistent with the germline gene, which may arise from a read error. V usage is TRBV5-4 and J usage is TRBJ1-2; D is perhaps TRBD1 (6 bases). This CDR3 region has 14 residues. Germline lookup yields CDR1 SGHNT and CDR2 YYREEE (reference sequence). CDR3 nucleotides: TGTGCCAGCAGCTCGATCTTACAGGGCATTACCTTGCAATTC. This gives the protein CASSSILQGITLQF.

The rearrangement joins TRBV2 to TRBJ1-2; 7 bases map to TRBD1. J lost 7 bases, V lost 3 bases, and 2 bases had no gene match. This CDR3 is 12 amino acids long. The V gene's germline CDR1 is SNHLY and CDR2 FYNNEI. The DNA for the CDR3 is TGTGCCAGCAGTGATGGGGACAGTGGCTACACCTTC. Translating gives CASSDGDSGYTF.

The chain joins TRBV29-1 to TRBJ1-4; 7 nucleotides align to TRBD1. The V gene's germline CDR1 is SQVTM and CDR2 ANQGSEA. V trimming: 6 bases; J trimming: 7 bases; junction bases outside the gene matches: 11. This CDR3 spans 14 amino acids. CDR3 DNA sequence: TGCAGCGTCCGGCTTCAGGGGGTTCGTGAAAAACTGTTTTTT. Its translation is CSVRLQGVREKLFF.

The J gene is TRBJ1-5, the V gene TRBV5-6, with D tentatively TRBD1 (5 bases). Germline CDR1 and CDR2: SGHDT and YYEEEE. V lost 5 bases, J lost 2 bases, and 11 bases lay in between. The CDR3 is 14 amino acids. CDR3 protein: CASSDSRRNQPQHF. CDR3 DNA: TGTGCCAGCAGTGACAGTCGACGCAATCAGCCCCAGCATTTT.

This chain connects TRBV7-9 to TRBJ1-2; possible D gene TRBD1, 5 bases. V lost 5 bases and J lost 5, with 12 bases in between. CDR1 SEHNR and CDR2 FQNEAQ come from the germline V gene (reference sequence). The CDR3 has 13 residues. CDR3 residues: CASSPMGGYGYTF. DNA of the CDR3: TGTGCCAGCAGCCCGATGGGGGGGTATGGCTACACCTTC.

This chain connects TRBV9 to TRBJ1-4; TRBD1 agrees at 8 bases. Per germline, CDR1 SGDLS and CDR2 YYNGEE. Trimming cost V 0 bases and J 13 bases; bases outside gene matches: 5. The CDR3 runs to 13 residues. Written as DNA, the CDR3 is TGTGCCAGCAGCGTAGAGGAAACAGGGGGACTGTTTTTT. Translation gives CASSVEETGGLFF. Together with reference TRBV9 and TRBJ1-4, the CDR3 gives the full variable domain: DSGVTQTPKHLITATGQRVTLRCSPRSGDLSVYWYQQSLDQGLQFLIQYYNGEERAKGNILERFSAQQFPDLHSELNLSSLELGDSALYFCASSVEETGGLFFGSGTQLSVL.

This clone was found once. DNA of the CDR3: TGTGCCAGCAGCCTGACGGGGAAGCCCCAGCATTTT. Amino acid sequence: CASSLTGKPQHF. The chain joins TRBV7-9 to TRBJ1-5; D not resolved. Germline loops: CDR1 SEHNR, CDR2 FQNEAQ (reference sequence). The CDR3 is 12 amino acids. V gave up 5 bases and J gave up 8 bases, with 10 bases separating them.

V gene TRBV2 combines with J gene TRBJ2-6; 7 bases align to TRBD1. This CDR3 contains 14 residues. Germline-derived CDR1 and CDR2 are SNHLY and FYNNEI. V gave up 11 bases and J gave up 3 bases; unmatched junction bases: 7. The CDR3 here is CASHRGGGANVLTF. The CDR3 DNA is TGTGCCTCCCACAGGGGTGGTGGGGCCAACGTCCTGACTTTC.

This chain connects TRBV7-2 to TRBJ2-3; possible D gene TRBD2, 5 bases. This CDR3 has 15 amino acids. Trimming stripped 6 bases from V and 6 bases from J, with 19 bases between. Germline V lookup: CDR1 SGHTA, CDR2 FQGNSA. CDR3 loop: CASRFQGSPRDTQYF. CDR3 nucleotide sequence: TGTGCCAGCAGGTTCCAAGGGAGCCCCAGGGATACGCAGTATTTT.

The rearrangement uses TRBV24-1 and TRBJ2-5; 7 nucleotides line up with TRBD1. The CDR3 spans 15 residues. Germline-derived CDR1 and CDR2 are KGHDR and SFDVKD. V trimming: 4 bases; J trimming: 0 bases; junction bases outside the gene matches: 4. The CDR3 DNA reads TGTGCCACCAGTGAGTTCAGGGGGAACCAAGAGACCCAGTACTTC. This translates into CATSEFRGNQETQYF.

This chain joins TRBV5-1 and TRBJ1-4; TRBD1 might be the D (6 bases). With 0 bases removed from V and 7 bases from J, the gap between germline ends came to 10 bases. Germline V lookup: CDR1 SGHRS, CDR2 YFSETQ. This CDR3 has 14 residues. The CDR3, as DNA: TGCGCCAGCAGCTTGGGGGGGCGAGGTGAAAAACTGTTTTTT. Translating it yields CASSLGGRGEKLFF.

The V and J genes are TRBV7-2 and TRBJ2-7, with 9 bases that match TRBD2. The CDR3 length is 18 residues. V shed 5 bases, J shed 2 bases, and the junction held 16 bases outside the gene matches. CDR1 is SGHTA and CDR2 is FQGNSA in the germline V gene. Here the CDR3 DNA reads TGTGCCAGCAGCCTATCCACTGTGAGGACTAGCGTTACCTACGAGCAGTACTTC. It translates to CASSLSTVRTSVTYEQYF.

The CDR3 coding sequence is TGTGCCACCAGTAGCACGGGGCAGGGGAATTCCCACGAGCAGTACTTC. Its translation is CATSSTGQGNSHEQYF. The chain is built from TRBV24-1 and TRBJ2-7, with a possible D match to TRBD1 (6 bases). The V end lost 6 bases, the J end lost 5 bases, and 22 bases lay between the germline ends. This CDR3 has 16 amino acids. From germline, CDR1 is KGHDR and CDR2 SFDVKD.

This clone was counted once. The V and J genes are TRBV7-9 and TRBJ2-1; 11 bases match TRBD2. V lost 1 base to trimming and J lost 0 bases; unmatched junction nucleotides: 5. Germline loops: CDR1 SEHNR, CDR2 FQNEAQ (reference sequence). The CDR3 loop spans 18 amino acids. CDR3 amino acids: CASSLGPTSGSSYNEQFF. The DNA for the CDR3 is TGTGCCAGCAGCTTAGGCCCCACTAGCGGGAGCTCCTACAATGAGCAGTTCTTC.

The chain joins TRBV6-2 or TRBV6-3 to TRBJ2-5, with D tentatively TRBD1 (6 bases). Germline assignment: CDR1 MNHEY and CDR2 SVGEGT. This CDR3 has 14 residues. The V and J ends lost 5 bases and 5 bases respectively, with 15 bases between them. CDR3 DNA sequence: TGTGCCAGCAGTACACCCAGGGGTCGGGAGACCCAGTACTTC. This encodes CASSTPRGRETQYF.